This passage covers 17 T cell receptor beta chains from one sample sequenced in a study of Tregs in tolerant kidney transplant recipients. Recipients received nonmyeloablative bone marrow transplants from related graft donors, with transient mixed chimerism. Repertoires were generated with immunoSEQ multiplex PCR, while TCRdb's copy carries only in-frame clones and drops some. The sample includes 95,000 or so clones, under 95% of them seen just once. Specimen: CD4+ T cells from blood (PBMCs), collected 12 months after the transplant. The receptor source for this set is a human patient who received a combined kidney and bone marrow transplant. Some T cells here may be from the graft donor.

The rearrangement uses TRBV7-8 and TRBJ2-7, with D perhaps TRBD1 (5 bases). Trimming took off 1 base at V and 4 bases at J, with 11 bases between the two ends. The CDR3 is 14 residues long. Germline V gene sequence: CDR1 SGHVS, CDR2 FQNEAQ. The CDR3 loop reads CASSLVGRVYEQYF. For the CDR3, the DNA is TGTGCCAGCAGCTTAGTGGGCAGGGTGTACGAGCAGTACTTC.

The chain uses TRBV5-1 and TRBJ1-6, with 7 nucleotides matching TRBD1. Losses at the gene ends were 3 bases for V and 8 bases for J; bases not matched to a gene: 5. This CDR3 is 14 amino acids long. Per the germline V gene, CDR1 is SGHRS and CDR2 is YFSETQ. Here the CDR3 DNA reads TGCGCCAGCAGCTCACAGGGGCTGGATTCACCCCTCCACTTT. Protein product: CASSSQGLDSPLHF.

This clone has a single count. This chain links TRBV7-8 with TRBJ2-3; TRBD2 matches 14 bases. Germline V gives CDR1 SGHVS, CDR2 FQNEAQ. The CDR3 is 17 amino acids. V trimming: 5 bases; J trimming: 7 bases; junction bases outside the gene matches: 11. CDR3 sequence: CASSRRQGLAGANTQYF. As DNA, the CDR3 is TGTGCCAGCAGCCGACGCCAGGGACTAGCGGGAGCAAATACGCAGTATTTT.

The chain's CDR3 is CASSITGDTEAFF. CDR3 sequence (DNA): TGTGCCAGCAGCATTACAGGAGACACTGAAGCTTTCTTT. The V call is TRBV7-3, the J call TRBJ1-1; tentative D call: TRBD1 (5 bases). Germline V CDR1 and CDR2: SGHTA, FQGTGA. The CDR3 loop spans 13 amino acids. Trimming shortened V by 5 bases and J by 3 bases, and 10 bases separated the two germline ends.

The chain is built from TRBV7-3 and TRBJ1-2; maybe TRBD1 (5 bases). Per the germline V gene, CDR1 is SGHTA and CDR2 is FQGTGA. This CDR3 spans 13 amino acids. The V end lost 3 bases, the J end lost 8 bases, and 13 bases lay between the germline ends. CDR3 amino acids: CASSLGGAKGYTF. As DNA, the CDR3 is TGTGCCAGCAGCTTGGGAGGGGCGAAAGGCTACACCTTC.

The chain couples TRBV11-3 to TRBJ2-7, with TRBD2 matching 10 bases. V was clipped by 1 base and J by 4 bases; unmatched bases: 4. CDR3 length: 15 residues. Looked up from germline, CDR1 is SGHNT and CDR2 is YENEEA. DNA for the CDR3: TGTGCCAGCAGCTTAGGGTCTAGCGGGAGTTACGAGCAGTACTTC. Translating gives CASSLGSSGSYEQYF.

The rearrangement uses TRBV5-6 and TRBJ1-5; D might be TRBD1 (5 bases). V lost 0 bases, J lost 1 base, and 8 bases lay in between. The CDR3 consists of 15 residues. Germline V gene data show CDR1 as SGHDT and CDR2 as YYEEEE. CDR3 in amino acids: CASSLAGKSNQPQHF. For the CDR3, the DNA is TGTGCCAGCAGCTTGGCAGGGAAGAGCAATCAGCCCCAGCATTTT.

This chain connects TRBV4-2 to TRBJ2-7; possibly TRBD1 for D (6 bases). The CDR3 spans 14 residues. The ends were cut back, 1 base at V and 4 bases at J, with 11 bases in the middle. Germline V gene data show CDR1 as LGHNA and CDR2 as YNFKEQ. As DNA, the CDR3 is TGTGCCAGCAGCCAAGTAGGGACACCATACGAGCAGTACTTC. Its translation is CASSQVGTPYEQYF.

The genes are TRBV4-1 and TRBJ2-1, with 10 bases fitting TRBD2. The CDR3 length is 15 residues. V shed 3 bases and J 8 bases; nucleotides not matched to a gene: 7. Germline V gene data show CDR1 as MGHRA and CDR2 as YSYEKL. The CDR3 bases are TGCGCCAGCAGCCAGCTGGGACTAGCGCACCATGAGCAGTTCTTC. It is translated as CASSQLGLAHHEQFF.

For the CDR3, the DNA is TGTGCCAGCAGCCCCGGGGTGGGACAGGGAATAAGTGAGCAGTTCTTC. Translation gives CASSPGVGQGISEQFF. This sequence joins TRBV7-3 and TRBJ2-1; 9 positions match TRBD1. Germline CDR1 reads SGHTA; CDR2 reads FQGTGA. CDR3 length equals 16 residues. Trimming removed 5 bases from V and 9 bases from J; junction bases left unmatched: 14.

As for this clone: At one of its ends the junction is not consistent with the germline gene, which may arise from a read error. Other nucleotide sequences from this sample produce the same CDR3. CDR3: CASNLHSSYNSPLHF. The CDR3 DNA sequence: TGTGCCAGCAACCTGCACAGCTCCTATAATTCCCCCCTCCACTTT. The chain has TRBV6-1 and TRBJ1-6; D remains unclear. The CDR3 loop spans 15 amino acids. Germline assignment: CDR1 MNHNS and CDR2 SASEGT.

The chain links TRBV5-6 to TRBJ1-3; D not resolved. The CDR3 length is 14 residues. Germline CDR1 reads SGHDT; CDR2 reads YYEEEE. V lost 3 bases to trimming and J lost 4 bases, with 11 bases between them. The CDR3 bases are TGTGCCAGCAGCTCGAGGGTTTACGGAAACACCATATATTTT. Amino acids: CASSSRVYGNTIYF.

The chain is built from TRBV12-5 and TRBJ1-1, with 11 bases matching TRBD1. With V trimmed by 0 bases and J by 3 bases, 15 bases remained unmatched. This CDR3 has 20 amino acids. Germline V gene sequence: CDR1 LGHNT, CDR2 FRNRAP. The CDR3 loop reads CASGLVQKDRGRMLDTEAFF. The CDR3 nucleotides read TGTGCTAGTGGTTTGGTTCAAAAGGACAGGGGGCGCATGCTGGACACTGAAGCTTTCTTT.

V usage is TRBV4-1 and J usage is TRBJ1-2, with D perhaps TRBD1 (6 bases). The CDR3 sequence is 14 residues long. Germline V gene lookup returns CDR1 MGHRA and CDR2 YSYEKL. The V end was cut by 4 bases, the J end by 8 bases, with 17 bases between. The DNA of the CDR3 is TGCGCCAGCAGCCGCCTCCCAGGGGCTGGCGGCTACACCTTC. Encoded protein: CASSRLPGAGGYTF.

This sequence joins TRBV12-5 and TRBJ2-5; tentatively, D is TRBD1 (6 bases). Trimming took off 1 base at V and 1 base at J, with 10 bases between the two ends. Germline V gives CDR1 LGHNT, CDR2 FRNRAP. The CDR3 has 15 amino acids. The CDR3 region is CASGLGTGTQETQYF. CDR3 in DNA: TGTGCTAGTGGTTTGGGAACAGGGACCCAAGAGACCCAGTACTTC.

The rearrangement joins TRBV18 to TRBJ1-2; D remains unclear. Trimming shortened V by 5 bases and J by 5 bases, and 12 bases separated the two germline ends. CDR3 length: 13 residues. The germline V gene has CDR1 KGHSH and CDR2 LQKENI. CDR3 in amino acids: CASSSDGTYGYTF. DNA for the CDR3: TGTGCCAGCTCAAGCGACGGTACTTATGGCTACACCTTC.

This clone has just one count. This chain links TRBV2 with TRBJ2-7; the match to TRBD1 covers 8 bases. With 10 bases clipped from V and 7 bases from J, the junction kept 9 bases outside the gene matches. The CDR3 length is 12 residues. Germline CDR1 reads SNHLY; CDR2 reads FYNNEI. CDR3 DNA: TGTGCCACTAAGGACAGGGCCGATGAGCAGTACTTC. Its protein product is CATKDRADEQYF.